The clone carrying this T cell receptor beta chain was counted a single time. The data were obtained in a study of OX40 agonist ivuxolimab in advanced cancers. About the research overall: The treatment was a fully human IgG2 OX40 agonist, ivuxolimab. Dose-escalation subjects each had hepatocellular carcinoma, melanoma, renal cell or head and neck cancer.

The CDR3 length is 12 residues. V gave up 5 bases and J gave up 5 bases, with 9 bases separating them. In germline, CDR1 is LNHDA, CDR2 SQIVND (reference sequence). Method: immunoSEQ multiplex PCR; TCRdb's copy keeps in-frame clones and lacks some. Here the sample spans around 19,000 clones, less than 85% being singletons. The TCR comes from an adult with an advanced solid tumor such as melanoma, head and neck, liver or kidney cancer. The sample here was CD4+ or CD8+ T cells sorted from blood, taken in a trial of the OX40 agonist ivuxolimab. The chain joins TRBV19 to TRBJ1-1; D unclear. The CDR3 protein is CASSPMGTEAFF. DNA for the CDR3: TGTGCCAGTAGTCCGATGGGAACTGAAGCTTTCTTT.